This T cell receptor beta chain is drawn from a study of blood T cell repertoires in COVID-19. Germline V CDR1 and CDR2: LNHDA, SQIVND (reference sequence). This CDR3 region has 18 residues. V gave up 6 bases and J gave up 2 bases; unmatched junction bases: 17. In the authors' workflow: Amplifying reference gene primers gave estimates of nucleated cell counts. Produced via immunoSEQ multiplex PCR; TCRdb's table is partial and in-frame only. Clonal size and the V and J genes are those of that table, whereas D and trimming came from the DNA. The data contain about 160,000 clones, roughly 90% of them singletons.

This TCR came from a man aged 30-40 years with COVID-19, enrolled during active disease. The chain is built from TRBV19 and TRBJ1-2; 8 bases line up with TRBD1. The sample was peripheral blood. The CDR3 spells CASRLPSPGQALNYGYTF. The CDR3 DNA follows: TGTGCCAGTAGATTACCATCGCCGGGACAGGCCCTGAACTATGGCTACACCTTC.